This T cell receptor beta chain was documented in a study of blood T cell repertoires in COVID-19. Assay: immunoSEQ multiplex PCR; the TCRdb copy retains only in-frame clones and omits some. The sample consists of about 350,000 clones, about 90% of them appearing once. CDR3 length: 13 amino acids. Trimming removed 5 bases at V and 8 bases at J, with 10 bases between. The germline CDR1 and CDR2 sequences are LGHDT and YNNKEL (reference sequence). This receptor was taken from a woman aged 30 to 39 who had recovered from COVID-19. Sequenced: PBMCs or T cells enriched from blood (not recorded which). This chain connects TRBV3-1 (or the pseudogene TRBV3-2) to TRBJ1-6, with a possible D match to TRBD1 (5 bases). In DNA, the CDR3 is TGTGCCAGCAGCGGATCCAGGGATTCACCCCTCCACTTT. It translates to CASSGSRDSPLHF.